A single sample gave rise to the 20 T cell receptor beta chains below, sequenced in a study of CD4 T cells in relation to SARS-CoV-2 and coronaviruses. Produced via immunoSEQ multiplex PCR; TCRdb's table is partial and in-frame only. The repertoire includes about 65,000 clones, approximately 87% of them detected once, and 1.5% to 2% sits in the top ten. Unexposed donor CD4+ T cells date from about 2010-2019, before the COVID-19 pandemic. Sample: memory CD4+ T cells from PBMCs. Every receptor here comes from a human donor in good health.

A few counts support this clone. This sequence joins TRBV29-1 and TRBJ1-2; D call uncertain. The germline V gene encodes CDR1 SQVTM and CDR2 ANQGSEA. The CDR3 is made up of 10 amino acids. V lost 3 bases, J lost 5 bases, and 4 bases lay in between. The CDR3: CSVEGYGYTF. The DNA for the CDR3 is TGCAGCGTTGAGGGGTATGGCTACACCTTC.

The chain is built from TRBV19 and TRBJ1-1; 9 nucleotides align to TRBD1. The CDR3 consists of 16 residues. The germline gives CDR1 LNHDA, CDR2 SQIVND (reference sequence). Trimming at V came to 4 bases and at J to 4 bases, leaving 10 bases not matched to a gene. CDR3 protein: CASSTYRGRVGTEAFF. The DNA for the CDR3 is TGTGCCAGTAGTACATACAGGGGGCGGGTAGGCACTGAAGCTTTCTTT.

CDR3 amino acids: CASSSNPNTGELFF. In DNA, the CDR3 is TGCGCCAGCAGCTCCAACCCGAACACCGGGGAGCTGTTTTTT. The rearrangement links TRBV5-1 to TRBJ2-2, with no clear D. Trimming stripped 3 bases from V and 0 bases from J, with 6 bases between. CDR3 size: 14 residues. CDR1 and CDR2 (germline): SGHRS, YFSETQ.

The genes are TRBV18 and TRBJ2-2, with D hard to call. V lost 6 bases, J lost 6 bases, and 11 bases lay in between. The CDR3 covers 13 residues. Per the germline V gene, CDR1 is KGHSH and CDR2 is LQKENI. CDR3: CASSQGSAGELFF. The CDR3 DNA reads as TGTGCCAGCTCCCAAGGGTCGGCCGGGGAGCTGTTTTTT.

This chain joins TRBV3-1 (or the pseudogene TRBV3-2) and TRBJ1-4; no clear D gene. V shed 4 bases and J shed 7 bases, with 22 bases lying between them. The CDR3 length is 17 residues. The V gene's germline CDR1 is LGHDT and CDR2 YNNKEL (reference sequence). The CDR3 region is CASSLHFQLLLGEKLFF. The CDR3 DNA reads as TGTGCCAGCAGCCTGCACTTTCAGCTACTTCTAGGTGAAAAACTGTTTTTT.

The gene calls are TRBV28 and TRBJ1-2, with 7 bases identical to TRBD1. CDR3 length: 14 residues. The trim removed 8 bases at V and 7 bases at J, leaving 13 bases unmatched. The germline V gene encodes CDR1 MDHEN and CDR2 SYDVKM. The CDR3 region has the DNA TGTGCCAGCTCCCTTACAGGGGCCGTCTTTGGCTACACCTTC. Translated: CASSLTGAVFGYTF.

The chain joins TRBV9 to TRBJ2-3; D gene uncertain. The CDR3 contains 15 residues. V was shortened by 4 bases and J by 0 bases, with 12 bases between the two germline ends. The germline CDR1 and CDR2 sequences are SGDLS and YYNGEE. For the CDR3, the DNA is TGTGCCAGCAGCCCCCAGTGGGTGAGCACAGATACGCAGTATTTT. It specifies CASSPQWVSTDTQYF.

This clone was seen a few times. The rearrangement joins TRBV5-1 to TRBJ2-1; 9 bases line up with TRBD2. The CDR3 extends over 20 amino acids. Germline lookup yields CDR1 SGHRS and CDR2 YFSETQ. Trimming cost V 2 bases and J 4 bases; bases outside gene matches: 19. The CDR3 protein is CASSFRRFAGGPGRYNEQFF. The CDR3, as DNA: TGCGCCAGCAGCTTCCGTCGGTTTGCGGGAGGGCCGGGGAGGTACAATGAGCAGTTCTTC.

The chain carries TRBV7-3 and TRBJ2-1, with 7 positions matching TRBD2. The CDR3 runs 13 residues. Germline lookup yields CDR1 SGHTA and CDR2 FQGTGA. Trimming removed 5 bases from V and 8 bases from J; junction bases left unmatched: 6. CDR3 nucleotide sequence: TGTGCCAGCAGCCCTCGGGCGGGAGATGAGCAGTTCTTC. Its translation is CASSPRAGDEQFF.

Turning to this clone: At the DNA level, this CDR3 is encoded by other sequences in the same sample as well. The V call is TRBV6-2 or TRBV6-3, the J call TRBJ2-1; weak D call: TRBD1 (5 bases). This CDR3 spans 11 amino acids. Per germline, CDR1 MNHEY and CDR2 SVGEGT. V was pared by 2 bases and J by 10 bases, with 6 bases between. CDR3 nucleotide sequence: TGTGCCAGCAGTTACCGGACAGAGCAGTTCTTC. This gives the protein CASSYRTEQFF.

The table lists this clone with a count of one. J is TRBJ2-2 and V is TRBV19; TRBD1 aligns across 11 bases. This CDR3 is built from 15 residues. Germline V lookup: CDR1 LNHDA, CDR2 SQIVND (reference sequence). V was clipped by 10 bases and J by 6 bases; unmatched bases: 10. CDR3 DNA sequence: TGTGCCACATGGGGGGGGACAGGGGGATCCGGGGAGCTGTTTTTT. Protein product: CATWGGTGGSGELFF.

V is TRBV11-2 and J is TRBJ2-2; D gene ambiguous. The germline gives CDR1 SGHAT, CDR2 FQNNGV. The CDR3 extends over 16 amino acids. V was pared by 1 base and J by 4 bases, with 13 bases between. The CDR3 DNA sequence: TGTGCCAGCAGCTTAGTTGCAGGAAGATCCACCGGGGAGCTGTTTTTT. This sequence encodes CASSLVAGRSTGELFF. The variable domain in full, with the rest retrieved from reference TRBV11-2 and TRBJ2-2, is EAGVAQSPRYKIIEKRQSVAFWCNPISGHATLYWYQQILGQGPKLLIQFQNNGVVDDSQLPKDRFSAERLKGVDSTLKIQPAKLEDSAVYLCASSLVAGRSTGELFFGEGSRLTVL.

The chain couples TRBV5-1 to TRBJ1-6, with 7 bases lining up with TRBD1. Germline trimming cut 1 base from V and 4 bases from J; bases unmatched to any gene: 5. Germline CDR1 SGHRS, CDR2 YFSETQ. CDR3 length: 16 amino acids. In nucleotides, the CDR3 is TGCGCCAGCAGCTTGTATGGACAGGAATATAATTCACCCCTCCACTTT. Its translation is CASSLYGQEYNSPLHF.

The rearrangement joins TRBV7-8 to TRBJ1-2, with D tentatively TRBD1 (5 bases). CDR3 size: 13 residues. The germline CDR1 and CDR2 sequences are SGHVS and FQNEAQ. V was pared by 1 base and J by 3 bases, with 6 bases between. The CDR3 nucleotides read TGTGCCAGCAGCTTAGGCAGGGACTATGGCTACACCTTC. It yields the protein CASSLGRDYGYTF.

This rearrangement joins TRBV7-8 to TRBJ1-1; D remains unclear. Germline assignment: CDR1 SGHVS and CDR2 FQNEAQ. This CDR3 contains 13 residues. V was trimmed by 5 bases and J by 4 bases, leaving 11 bases between them. The CDR3 loop reads CASSLRIGTEAFF. In DNA, the CDR3 is TGTGCCAGCAGCCTCCGCATAGGCACTGAAGCTTTCTTT.

The chain carries TRBV11-2 and TRBJ2-1, with TRBD2 identical over 7 bases. The CDR3 totals 13 residues. In germline, CDR1 is SGHAT, CDR2 FQNNGV. J lost 6 bases, V lost 1 base, and 0 bases had no gene match. CDR3 nucleotides: TGTGCCAGCAGCTTAGGACTAGCCAATGAGCAGTTCTTC. This encodes CASSLGLANEQFF.

The chain carries TRBV12-5 and TRBJ1-1; D is perhaps TRBD1 (6 bases). Trimming pared 2 bases from V and 5 bases from J, leaving 9 bases between. This CDR3 has 13 residues. CDR1 and CDR2 (germline): LGHNT, FRNRAP. CDR3 DNA sequence: TGTGCTAGTGGTTTGACTAGGGGGACTGAAGCTTTCTTT. It encodes CASGLTRGTEAFF.

The CDR3 region has the DNA TGTGCCAGCAGCTTCGGGACAGGGAGCACAGATACGCAGTATTTT. This codes for CASSFGTGSTDTQYF. The chain uses TRBV7-9 and TRBJ2-3, with 9 bases aligning to TRBD1. Germline-derived CDR1 and CDR2 are SEHNR and FQNEAQ (reference sequence). V lost 3 bases to trimming and J lost 0 bases; unmatched junction nucleotides: 1. The CDR3 has 15 amino acids.

V and J are TRBV2 and TRBJ2-3; 9 positions match TRBD2. V was clipped by 3 bases and J by 1 base; unmatched bases: 2. Germline CDR1 and CDR2: SNHLY and FYNNEI. CDR3 length equals 15 residues. The CDR3 sequence is CASSEQREGTDTQYF. DNA of the CDR3: TGTGCCAGCAGTGAGCAGCGGGAGGGCACAGATACGCAGTATTTT.

This rearrangement joins TRBV19 to TRBJ1-5; TRBD1 agrees at 7 bases. V dropped 2 bases and J dropped 7; count of bases not matched to a gene: 8. Germline CDR1 and CDR2: LNHDA and SQIVND (reference sequence). CDR3 size: 15 residues. CDR3 coding DNA: TGTGCCAGTAGTATAAGACAGGGTGGAAGCCAGCCCCAGCATTTT. This translates into CASSIRQGGSQPQHF.